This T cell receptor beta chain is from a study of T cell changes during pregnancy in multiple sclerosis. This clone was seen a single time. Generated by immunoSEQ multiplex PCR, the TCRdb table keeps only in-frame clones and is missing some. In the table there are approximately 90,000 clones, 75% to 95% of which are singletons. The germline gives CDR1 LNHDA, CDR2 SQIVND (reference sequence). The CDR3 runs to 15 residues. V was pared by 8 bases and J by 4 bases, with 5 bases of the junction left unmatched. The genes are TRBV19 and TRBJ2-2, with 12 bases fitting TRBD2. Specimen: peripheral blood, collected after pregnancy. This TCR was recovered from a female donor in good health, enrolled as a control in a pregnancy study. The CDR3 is CASSGLAGRTGELFF. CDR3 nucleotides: TGTGCCAGTTCCGGACTAGCGGGGCGCACCGGGGAGCTGTTTTTT.